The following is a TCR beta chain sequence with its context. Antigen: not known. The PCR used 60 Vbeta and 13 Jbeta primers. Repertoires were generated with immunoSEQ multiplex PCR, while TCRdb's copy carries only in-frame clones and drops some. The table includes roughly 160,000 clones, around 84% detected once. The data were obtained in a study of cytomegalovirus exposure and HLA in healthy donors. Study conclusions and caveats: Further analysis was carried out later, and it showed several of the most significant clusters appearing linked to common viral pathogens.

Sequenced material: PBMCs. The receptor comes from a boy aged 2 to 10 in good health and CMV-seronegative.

DNA for the CDR3: TGTGCCTGGAGTTTAGCTAACTATGGCTACACCTTC. Translation gives CAWSLANYGYTF. The genes are TRBV30 and TRBJ1-2; D unresolved. V lost 2 bases to trimming and J lost 0 bases, with 4 bases between them. The CDR3 is made up of 12 amino acids. Germline V CDR1 and CDR2: GTSNPN, SVGIG (reference sequence).